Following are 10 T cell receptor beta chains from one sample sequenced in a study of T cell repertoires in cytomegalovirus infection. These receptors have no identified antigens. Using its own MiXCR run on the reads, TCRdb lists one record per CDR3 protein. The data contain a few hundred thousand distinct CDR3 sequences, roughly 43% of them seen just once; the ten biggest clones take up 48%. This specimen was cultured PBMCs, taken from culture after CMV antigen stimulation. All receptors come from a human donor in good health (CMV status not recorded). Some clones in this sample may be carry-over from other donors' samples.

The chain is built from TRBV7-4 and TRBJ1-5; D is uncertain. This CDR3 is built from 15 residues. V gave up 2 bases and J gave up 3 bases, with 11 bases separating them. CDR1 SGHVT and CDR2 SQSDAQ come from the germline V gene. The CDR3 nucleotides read TGTGCCAGCAGCTTATGCGGGTCGAACAATCAGCCCCAGCATTTT. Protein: CASSLCGSNNQPQHF.

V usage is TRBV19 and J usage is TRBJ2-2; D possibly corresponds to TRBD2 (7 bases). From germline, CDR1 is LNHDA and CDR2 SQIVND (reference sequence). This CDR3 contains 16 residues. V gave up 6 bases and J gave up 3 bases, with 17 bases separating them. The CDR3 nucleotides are TGTGCCAGTAGCAACAGTAAGGGGGGGGACACCGGGGAGCTGTTTTTT. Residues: CASSNSKGGDTGELFF.

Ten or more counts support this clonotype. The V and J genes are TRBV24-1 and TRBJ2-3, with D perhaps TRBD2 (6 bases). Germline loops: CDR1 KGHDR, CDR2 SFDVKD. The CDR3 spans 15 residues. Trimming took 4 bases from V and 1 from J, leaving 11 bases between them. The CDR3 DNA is TGTGCCACCAGTGAGTCGGGCGGGGGCACAGATACGCAGTATTTT. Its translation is CATSESGGGTDTQYF.

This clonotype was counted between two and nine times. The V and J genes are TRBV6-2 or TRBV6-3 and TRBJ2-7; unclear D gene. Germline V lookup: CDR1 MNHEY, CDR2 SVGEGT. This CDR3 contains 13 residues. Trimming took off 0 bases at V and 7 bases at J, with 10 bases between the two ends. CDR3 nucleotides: TGTGCCAGCAGTTACTCCCGGGCTCCAGAGCAGTACTTC. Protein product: CASSYSRAPEQYF.

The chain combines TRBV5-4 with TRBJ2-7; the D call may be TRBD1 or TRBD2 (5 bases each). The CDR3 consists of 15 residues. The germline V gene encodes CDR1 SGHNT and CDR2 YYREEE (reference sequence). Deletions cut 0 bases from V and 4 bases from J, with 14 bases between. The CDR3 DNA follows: TGTGCCAGCAGCTTGGCCGGGACCGGTTGGTACGAGCAGTACTTC. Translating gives CASSLAGTGWYEQYF.

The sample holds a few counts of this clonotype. The CDR3 region has the DNA TGTGCCAGCAGCTCTAATGCGGGCCGGCGGAATGAGCAGTTCTTC. This translates into CASSSNAGRRNEQFF. The chain combines TRBV7-8 with TRBJ2-1; D may be TRBD2 (5 bases). This CDR3 region has 15 residues. Germline V lookup: CDR1 SGHVS, CDR2 FQNEAQ. The V end was cut by 4 bases, the J end by 7 bases, with 17 bases between.

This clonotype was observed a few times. The CDR3 nucleotides are TGCGCCAGCAGCCACCCTCAACGAGGGGATGAGCAGTTCTTC. Protein sequence: CASSHPQRGDEQFF. The chain couples TRBV4-1 to TRBJ2-1, with D perhaps matching TRBD1 or TRBD2 (5 bases each). Germline V CDR1 and CDR2: MGHRA, YSYEKL. V lost 3 bases, J lost 8 bases, and 14 bases lay in between. CDR3 length: 14 residues.

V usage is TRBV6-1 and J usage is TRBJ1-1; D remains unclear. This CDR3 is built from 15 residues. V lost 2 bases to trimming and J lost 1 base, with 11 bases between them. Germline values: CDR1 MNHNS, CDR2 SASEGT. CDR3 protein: CASSERLWTNTEAFF. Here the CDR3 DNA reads TGTGCCAGCAGTGAACGGCTCTGGACGAACACTGAAGCTTTCTTT.

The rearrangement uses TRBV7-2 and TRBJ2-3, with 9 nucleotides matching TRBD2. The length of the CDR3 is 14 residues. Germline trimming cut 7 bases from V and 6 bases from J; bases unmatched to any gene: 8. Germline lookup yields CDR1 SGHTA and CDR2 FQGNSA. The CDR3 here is CASTAGGPLDTQYF. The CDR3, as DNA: TGTGCCAGCACGGCGGGAGGGCCATTGGATACGCAGTATTTT.

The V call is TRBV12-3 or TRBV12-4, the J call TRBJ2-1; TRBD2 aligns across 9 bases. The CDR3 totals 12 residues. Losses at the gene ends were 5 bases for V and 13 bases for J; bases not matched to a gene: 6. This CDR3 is CASSPSGRSQFF. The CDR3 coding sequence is TGTGCCAGCAGTCCGAGCGGGAGGTCCCAGTTCTTC.